Below, 10 T cell receptor beta chains from the same sample are listed, as sequenced in a study of control samples from healthy donors and cancer patients. Here immunoSEQ multiplex PCR was the method, and the copy in TCRdb shows in-frame clones only, minus some. Here the sample spans more than 25,000 clones, 90% to 95% being singletons. Sequencing input: PBMCs. The receptors come from a man aged 50-60 years with lung cancer.

This chain connects TRBV4-1 to TRBJ2-7; 11 nucleotides match TRBD1. The trim removed 1 base at V and 4 bases at J, leaving 12 bases unmatched. CDR1 MGHRA and CDR2 YSYEKL come from the germline V gene. This CDR3 spans 18 amino acids. The CDR3 reads CASSQAMGSGTGGYEQYF. CDR3 coding DNA: TGCGCCAGCAGCCAAGCCATGGGGTCGGGGACAGGGGGGTACGAGCAGTACTTC.

This chain connects TRBV13 to TRBJ1-5; no definite D call. Germline V gene lookup returns CDR1 PRHDT and CDR2 FYEKMQ (reference sequence). V lost 1 base to trimming and J lost 1 base, with 11 bases between them. The CDR3 spans 16 residues. CDR3 sequence (DNA): TGTGCCAGCAGCTTAGATGGACCTTGGAGCAATCAGCCCCAGCATTTT. It is translated as CASSLDGPWSNQPQHF.

The chain couples TRBV19 to TRBJ1-1; TRBD1 aligns across 8 bases. Germline values: CDR1 LNHDA, CDR2 SQIVND (reference sequence). CDR3 length: 14 residues. V was pared by 4 bases and J by 6 bases, with 7 bases of the junction left unmatched. The CDR3 spells CASSTQGAGPEAFF. As DNA, the CDR3 is TGTGCCAGTAGTACTCAGGGGGCAGGGCCTGAAGCTTTCTTT.

V usage is TRBV29-1 and J usage is TRBJ1-1; D is unclear. The length of the CDR3 is 10 residues. Germline V CDR1 and CDR2: SQVTM, ANQGSEA. Deletions cut 5 bases from V and 11 bases from J, with 12 bases between. In DNA form, the CDR3 reads TGCAGCGTTCCCGGGGTAGGTGCTTTCTTT. As protein: CSVPGVGAFF.

V usage is TRBV19 and J usage is TRBJ1-3; D is possibly TRBD1 (6 bases). V lost 9 bases, J lost 0 bases, and 15 bases lay in between. Per germline, CDR1 LNHDA and CDR2 SQIVND (reference sequence). This CDR3 has 15 amino acids. The CDR3 DNA reads TGTGCCAGCTTCGACAGGCCCCTCTCTGGAAACACCATATATTTT. Translated, it gives CASFDRPLSGNTIYF.

This clone turned up a few times. This chain joins TRBV7-8 and TRBJ2-3; TRBD2 aligns across 9 bases. Trimming at V came to 5 bases and at J to 0 bases, leaving 3 bases not matched to a gene. The CDR3 spans 15 residues. The germline V gene has CDR1 SGHVS and CDR2 FQNEAQ. Here the CDR3 DNA reads TGTGCCAGCAGCACCCTAGCGGGGAGCACAGATACGCAGTATTTT. Encoded protein: CASSTLAGSTDTQYF.

This chain uses TRBV29-1 with TRBJ1-2; D remains ambiguous. The germline V gene encodes CDR1 SQVTM and CDR2 ANQGSEA. There are 12 residues in the CDR3. Trimming stripped 2 bases from V and 8 bases from J, with 12 bases between. CDR3 nucleotide sequence: TGCAGCGTTGAACCTGGGCACGGGGGCTACACCTTC. This gives the protein CSVEPGHGGYTF.

The chain recombines TRBV5-6 with TRBJ1-3; TRBD1 might be the D (5 bases). This CDR3 is 15 amino acids long. CDR1 is SGHDT and CDR2 is YYEEEE in the germline V gene. V dropped 3 bases and J dropped 0 bases, with 10 bases sitting between them. The CDR3 loop is CASSSLQDSGNTIYF. CDR3 nucleotide sequence: TGTGCCAGCAGCTCTTTACAGGACTCTGGAAACACCATATATTTT.

This sequence joins TRBV4-3 and TRBJ2-7; 8 nucleotides match TRBD2. The germline V gene encodes CDR1 LGHNA and CDR2 YSLEER. The V gene end was trimmed by 0 bases and the J gene end by 1 base; junction bases not matched to a gene: 5. The CDR3 runs 16 residues. As DNA, the CDR3 is TGCGCCAGCAGCCAAGACGCTAGCGGGTATTCCTACGAGCAGTACTTC. The encoded protein is CASSQDASGYSYEQYF.

The chain is built from TRBV7-3 and TRBJ2-1; D might be TRBD1 or TRBD2, each matching 6 bases. This CDR3 has 15 residues. Germline lookup yields CDR1 SGHTA and CDR2 FQGTGA. The V end was cut by 5 bases, the J end by 2 bases, with 13 bases between. The DNA for the CDR3 is TGTGCCAGCAGCAATGATAGGGGGGCCTACAATGAGCAGTTCTTC. This translates into CASSNDRGAYNEQFF.